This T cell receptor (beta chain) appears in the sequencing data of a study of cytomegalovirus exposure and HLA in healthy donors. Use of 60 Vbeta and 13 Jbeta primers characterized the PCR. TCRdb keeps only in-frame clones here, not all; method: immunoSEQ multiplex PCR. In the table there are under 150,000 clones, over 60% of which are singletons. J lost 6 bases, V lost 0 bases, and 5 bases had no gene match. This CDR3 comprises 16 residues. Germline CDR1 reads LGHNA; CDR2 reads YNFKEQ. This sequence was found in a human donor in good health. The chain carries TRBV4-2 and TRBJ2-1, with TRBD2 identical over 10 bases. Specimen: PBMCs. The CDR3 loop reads CASSQELAGTSNEQFF. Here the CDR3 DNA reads TGTGCCAGCAGCCAAGAACTAGCGGGGACGTCCAATGAGCAGTTCTTC.